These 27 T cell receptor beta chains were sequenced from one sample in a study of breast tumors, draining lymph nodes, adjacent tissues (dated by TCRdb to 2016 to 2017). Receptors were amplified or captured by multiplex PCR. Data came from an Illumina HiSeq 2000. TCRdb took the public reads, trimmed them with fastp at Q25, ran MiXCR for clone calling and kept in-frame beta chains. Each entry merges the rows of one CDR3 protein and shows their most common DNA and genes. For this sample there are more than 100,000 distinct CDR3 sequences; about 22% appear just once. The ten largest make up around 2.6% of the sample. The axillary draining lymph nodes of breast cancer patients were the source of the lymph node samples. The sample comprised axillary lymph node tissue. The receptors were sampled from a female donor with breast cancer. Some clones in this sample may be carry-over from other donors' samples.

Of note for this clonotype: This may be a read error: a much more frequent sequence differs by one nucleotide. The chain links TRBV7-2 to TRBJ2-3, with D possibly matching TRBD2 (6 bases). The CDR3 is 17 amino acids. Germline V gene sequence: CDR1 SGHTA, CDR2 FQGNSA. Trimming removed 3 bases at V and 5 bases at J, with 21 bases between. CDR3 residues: CASSFRPSGGALDTQYF. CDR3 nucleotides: TGTGCCAGCAGCTTCAGGCCCAGCGGAGGGGCCCTAGATACGCAGTATTTT.

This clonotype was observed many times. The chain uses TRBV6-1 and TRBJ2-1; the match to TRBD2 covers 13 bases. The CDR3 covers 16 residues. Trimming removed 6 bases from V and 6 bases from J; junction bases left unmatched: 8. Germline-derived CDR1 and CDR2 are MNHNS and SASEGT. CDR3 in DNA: TGTGCCAGCAGGGAAAGACTAGCGGGAGGTAGCAATGAGCAGTTCTTC. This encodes CASRERLAGGSNEQFF.

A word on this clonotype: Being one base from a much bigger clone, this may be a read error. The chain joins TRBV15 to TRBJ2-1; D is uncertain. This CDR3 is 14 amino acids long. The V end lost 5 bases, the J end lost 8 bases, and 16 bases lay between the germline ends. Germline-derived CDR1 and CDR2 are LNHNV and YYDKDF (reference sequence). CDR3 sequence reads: CATSLAGFIDEQFF. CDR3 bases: TGTGCCACCAGCTTAGCAGGTTTTATCGATGAGCAGTTCTTC.

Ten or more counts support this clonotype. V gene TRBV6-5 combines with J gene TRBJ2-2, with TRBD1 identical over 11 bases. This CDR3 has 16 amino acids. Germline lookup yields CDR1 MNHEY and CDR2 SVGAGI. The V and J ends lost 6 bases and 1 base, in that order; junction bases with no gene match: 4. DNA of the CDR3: TGTGCCAGCAGGATCGGGACAGGGGGGAACACCGGGGAGCTGTTTTTT. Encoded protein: CASRIGTGGNTGELFF.

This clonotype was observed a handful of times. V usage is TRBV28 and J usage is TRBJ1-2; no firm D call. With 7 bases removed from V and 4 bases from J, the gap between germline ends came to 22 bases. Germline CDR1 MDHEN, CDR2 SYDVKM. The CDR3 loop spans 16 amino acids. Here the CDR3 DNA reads TGTGCCAGCAATCCCACCCCACAGTATTTCCCCTATGGCTACACCTTC. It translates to CASNPTPQYFPYGYTF.

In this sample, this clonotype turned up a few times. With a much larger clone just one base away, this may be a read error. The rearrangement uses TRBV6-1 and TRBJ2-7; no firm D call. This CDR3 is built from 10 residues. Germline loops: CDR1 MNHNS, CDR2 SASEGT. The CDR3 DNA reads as TGTGCCTGCAGTGAAGGCGAGCAGTACTTC. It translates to CACSEGEQYF.

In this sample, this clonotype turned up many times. Written as DNA, the CDR3 is TGTGCCAGCAAGTCAGGCGTCACCGGGGAGCTGTTTTTT. As protein: CASKSGVTGELFF. This rearrangement joins TRBV2 to TRBJ2-2, with D uncertain. Germline loops: CDR1 SNHLY, CDR2 FYNNEI. CDR3 length: 13 residues. V was shortened by 7 bases and J by 4 bases, with 10 bases between the two germline ends.

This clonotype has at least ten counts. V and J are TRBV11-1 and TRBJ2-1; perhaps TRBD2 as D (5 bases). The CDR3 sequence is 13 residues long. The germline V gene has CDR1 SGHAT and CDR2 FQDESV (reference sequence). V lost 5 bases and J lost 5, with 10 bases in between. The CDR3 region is CASSRLRDNEQFF. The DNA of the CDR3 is TGTGCCAGCAGCCGCCTGAGGGACAATGAGCAGTTCTTC.

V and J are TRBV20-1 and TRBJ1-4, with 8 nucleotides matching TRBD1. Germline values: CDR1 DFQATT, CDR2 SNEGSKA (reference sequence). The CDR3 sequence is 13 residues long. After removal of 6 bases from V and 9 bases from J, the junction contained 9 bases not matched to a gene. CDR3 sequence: CSAGQGLGKKLFF. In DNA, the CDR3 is TGCAGTGCCGGACAGGGATTGGGTAAAAAACTGTTTTTT.

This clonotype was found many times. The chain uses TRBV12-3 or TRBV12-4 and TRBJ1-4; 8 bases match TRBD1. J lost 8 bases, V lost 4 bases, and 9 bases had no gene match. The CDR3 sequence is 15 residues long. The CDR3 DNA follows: TGTGCCAGCAGTTACACCGGGACAGGAGAAGAAAAACTGTTTTTT. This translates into CASSYTGTGEEKLFF.

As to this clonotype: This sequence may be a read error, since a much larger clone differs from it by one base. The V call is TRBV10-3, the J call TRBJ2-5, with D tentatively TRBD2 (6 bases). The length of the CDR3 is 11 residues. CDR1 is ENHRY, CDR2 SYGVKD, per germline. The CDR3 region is CAIRRDETQHF. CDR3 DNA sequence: TGTGCCATCCGGAGGGATGAGACCCAGCACTTC.

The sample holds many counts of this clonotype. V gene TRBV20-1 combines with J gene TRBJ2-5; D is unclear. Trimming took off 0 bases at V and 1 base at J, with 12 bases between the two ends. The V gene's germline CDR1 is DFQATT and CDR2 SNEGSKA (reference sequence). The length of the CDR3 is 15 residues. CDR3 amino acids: CSARDTPRIQETQYF. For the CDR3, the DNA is TGCAGTGCTAGAGATACCCCCAGAATCCAAGAGACCCAGTACTTC.

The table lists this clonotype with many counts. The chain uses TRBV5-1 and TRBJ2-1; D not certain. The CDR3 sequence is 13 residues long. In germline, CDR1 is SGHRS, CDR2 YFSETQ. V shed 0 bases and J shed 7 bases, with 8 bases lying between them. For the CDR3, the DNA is TGCGCCAGCAGCTTGGCTAGTCGGAATGAGCAGTTCTTC. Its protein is CASSLASRNEQFF.

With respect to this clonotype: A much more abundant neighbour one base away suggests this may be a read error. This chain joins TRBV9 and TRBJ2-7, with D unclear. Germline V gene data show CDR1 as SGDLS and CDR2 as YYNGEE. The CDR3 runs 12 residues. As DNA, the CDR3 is TGTGTCAGCAGCCTCCCCTCGGGCGAGCAGTACTTC. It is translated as CVSSLPSGEQYF.

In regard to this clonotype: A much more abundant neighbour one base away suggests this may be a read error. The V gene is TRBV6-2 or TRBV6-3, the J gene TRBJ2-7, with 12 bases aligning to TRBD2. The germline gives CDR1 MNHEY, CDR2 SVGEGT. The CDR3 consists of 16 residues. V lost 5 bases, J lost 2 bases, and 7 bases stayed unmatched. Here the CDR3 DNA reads TGTGCCAGCAGTCCTCTGACTAGCGGGAGAGCCTACGAGCAGTACTTC. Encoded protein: CASSPLTSGRAYEQYF.

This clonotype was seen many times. Here the CDR3 DNA reads TGTGCCAGCAGTTTACCTCTGACGGGCTACGAGCAGTACTTC. Translation: CASSLPLTGYEQYF. The genes are TRBV28 and TRBJ2-7, with no clear D. The germline V and J ends were trimmed by 2 bases and 3 bases, with 11 bases remaining between them. The CDR3 length is 14 residues. Germline values: CDR1 MDHEN, CDR2 SYDVKM.

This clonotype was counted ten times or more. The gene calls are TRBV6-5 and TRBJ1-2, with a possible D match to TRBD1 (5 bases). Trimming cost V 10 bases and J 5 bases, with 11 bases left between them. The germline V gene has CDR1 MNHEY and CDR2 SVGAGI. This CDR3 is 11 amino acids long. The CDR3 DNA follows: TGTGCCATCCTAGGGGAGTATGGCTACACCTTC. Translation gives CAILGEYGYTF.

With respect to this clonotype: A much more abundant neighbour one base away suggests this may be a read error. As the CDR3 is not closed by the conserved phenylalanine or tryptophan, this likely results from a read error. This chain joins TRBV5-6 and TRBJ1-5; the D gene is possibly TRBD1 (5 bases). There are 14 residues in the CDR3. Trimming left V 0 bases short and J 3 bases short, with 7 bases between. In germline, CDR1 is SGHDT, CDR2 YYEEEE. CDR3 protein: CASSLAGPNQPQHL. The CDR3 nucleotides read TGTGCCAGCAGCTTGGCGGGACCCAATCAGCCCCAGCATCTT.

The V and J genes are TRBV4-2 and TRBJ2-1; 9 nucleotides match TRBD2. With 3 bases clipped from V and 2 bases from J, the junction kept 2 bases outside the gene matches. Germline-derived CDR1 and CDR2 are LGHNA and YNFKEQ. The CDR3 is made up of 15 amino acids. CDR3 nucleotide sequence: TGTGCCAGCAGCCAGACTAGCGGAGCCTACAATGAGCAGTTCTTC. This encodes CASSQTSGAYNEQFF.

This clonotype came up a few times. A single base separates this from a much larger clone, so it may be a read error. The CDR3 loop reads CAISETGTPSSYEQYF. For the CDR3, the DNA is TGTGCCATCAGTGAGACGGGGACACCGAGCTCCTACGAGCAGTACTTC. The J gene is TRBJ2-7, the V gene TRBV10-3; TRBD1 might be the D (6 bases). Germline assignment: CDR1 ENHRY and CDR2 SYGVKD. The CDR3 runs 16 residues. V lost 2 bases and J lost 0, with 14 bases in between.

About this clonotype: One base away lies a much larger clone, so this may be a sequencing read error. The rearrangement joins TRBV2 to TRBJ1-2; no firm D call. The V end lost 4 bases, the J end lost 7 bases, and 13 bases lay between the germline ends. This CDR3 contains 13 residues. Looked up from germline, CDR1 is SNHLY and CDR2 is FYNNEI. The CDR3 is CASSGWGLGGYTF. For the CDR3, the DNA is TGTGCCAGCAGTGGTTGGGGTCTAGGTGGCTACACCTTC.

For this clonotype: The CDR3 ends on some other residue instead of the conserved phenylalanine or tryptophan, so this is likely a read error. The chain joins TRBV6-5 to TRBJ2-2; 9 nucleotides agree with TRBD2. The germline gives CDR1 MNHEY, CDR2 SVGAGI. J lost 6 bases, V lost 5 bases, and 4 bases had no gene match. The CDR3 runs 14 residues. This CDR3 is CASSPGLAAGELFL. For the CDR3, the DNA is TGTGCCAGCAGTCCGGGACTAGCAGCCGGGGAGCTGTTTCTT.

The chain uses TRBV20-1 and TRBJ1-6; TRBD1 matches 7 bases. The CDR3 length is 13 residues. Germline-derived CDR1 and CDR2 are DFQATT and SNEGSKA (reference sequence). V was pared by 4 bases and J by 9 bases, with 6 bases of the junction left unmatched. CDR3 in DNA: TGCAGTGCTATCTACGACAGGGCTTCACCCCTCCACTTT. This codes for CSAIYDRASPLHF.

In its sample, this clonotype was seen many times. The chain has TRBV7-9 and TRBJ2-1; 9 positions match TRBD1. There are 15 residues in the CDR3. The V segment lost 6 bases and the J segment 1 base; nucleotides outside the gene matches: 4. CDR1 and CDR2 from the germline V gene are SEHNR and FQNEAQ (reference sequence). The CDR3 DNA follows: TGTGCCAGCAGAGCGACAGGGGGATCCTACAATGAGCAGTTCTTC. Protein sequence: CASRATGGSYNEQFF.

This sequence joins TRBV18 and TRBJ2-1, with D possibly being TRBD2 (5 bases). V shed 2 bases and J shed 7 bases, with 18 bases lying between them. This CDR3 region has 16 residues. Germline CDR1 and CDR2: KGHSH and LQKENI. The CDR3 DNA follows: TGTGCCAGCTCACCAACAACTAGTATTCTAGTAAATGAGCAGTTCTTC. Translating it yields CASSPTTSILVNEQFF.

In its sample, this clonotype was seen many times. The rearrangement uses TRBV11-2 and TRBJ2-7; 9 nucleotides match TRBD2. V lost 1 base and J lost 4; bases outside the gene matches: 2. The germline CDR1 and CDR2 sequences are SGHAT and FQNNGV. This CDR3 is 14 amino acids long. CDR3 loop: CASSLAAGGYEQYF. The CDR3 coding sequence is TGTGCCAGCAGCTTAGCAGCGGGAGGATACGAGCAGTACTTC.

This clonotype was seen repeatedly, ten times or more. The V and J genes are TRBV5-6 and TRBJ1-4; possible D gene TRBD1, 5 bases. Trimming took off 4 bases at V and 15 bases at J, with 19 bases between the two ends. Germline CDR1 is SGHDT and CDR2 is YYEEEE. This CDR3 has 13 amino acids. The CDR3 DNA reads TGTGCCAGCAGCAACCGACAGTCCATAGGGTTGTTTTTT. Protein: CASSNRQSIGLFF.